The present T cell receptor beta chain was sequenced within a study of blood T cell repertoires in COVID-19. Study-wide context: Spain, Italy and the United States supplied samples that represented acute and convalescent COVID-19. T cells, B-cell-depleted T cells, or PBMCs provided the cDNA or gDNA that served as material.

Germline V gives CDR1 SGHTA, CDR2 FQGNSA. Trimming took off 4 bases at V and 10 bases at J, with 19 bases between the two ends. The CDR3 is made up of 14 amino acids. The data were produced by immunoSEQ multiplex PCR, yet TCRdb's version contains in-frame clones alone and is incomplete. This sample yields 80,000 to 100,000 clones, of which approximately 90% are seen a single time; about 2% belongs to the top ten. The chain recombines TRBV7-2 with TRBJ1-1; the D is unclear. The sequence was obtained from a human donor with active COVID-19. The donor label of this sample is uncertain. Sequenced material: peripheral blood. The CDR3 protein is CASSSPPRFLGAFF. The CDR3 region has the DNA TGTGCCAGCAGCTCCCCCCCCCGGTTCCTCGGAGCTTTCTTT.